This paragraph reports one T cell receptor (beta chain). No antigen is known for it. It has no much larger one-base neighbor in the sample; base qualities were not kept. Genomic DNA was extracted with the Qiagen DNeasy kit from unsorted PBMCs and from negatively selected CD4+ and CD8+ fractions. TCR beta CDR3 regions were subjected to amplification by immunoSEQ multiplex PCR with primers that anneal to V and J segments. Amplification bias was minimized using a synthetic immune receptor repertoire, and residual bias was removed computationally after sequencing. As for how the authors treated the data: Custom Python scripts were used to quantify repertoire diversity as the Shannon entropy index. Unsorted, CD4+ and CD8+ repertoires were examined separately, except in combined analyses, for which CD4+ and CD8+ sequences were merged in silico. Clonal expansion was defined as at least a 2-fold frequency increase after treatment relative to C1D1, with a pseudocount of 0.5 for undetected baseline clones. Singleton clones were defined as clones with 0 or 1 copy at C1D1, and non-singleton clones were defined as clones with 2 or more copies. Clones expanded in unsorted samples were annotated as CD4+, CD8+ or unknown by matching protein sequences in sorted samples from the same patient. Diversity changes from C1D1 to C4D1 were tested in paired samples using Wilcoxon tests. This immuneACCESS table, as held by TCRdb, lists in-frame sequences with V and J called but not all clones. Of the missing ones, under half trace to an unresolved V gene in checked studies; the others have no known cause. That table supplies the V and J calls and clone size; D and trimming were determined from the DNA. The sample yields approximately 20,000 clones; 75% to 90% were counted once. The ten most abundant clones make up roughly 2.6% of the sample.

The sample's time point label is to be understood as: cycle 4 day 1 (C4D1), after 6 weeks of nivolumab. Every trial patient had relapsed after autologous stem cell transplantation, and cohorts A, B and C differed in prior brentuximab vedotin exposure. A Miltenyi CD4+ T cell isolation kit was used for magnetic negative selection to purify CD4+ T cells from thawed PBMCs. A total of approximately 51 patients with relapsed/refractory classical Hodgkin lymphoma made up the trial cohort, and each patient's best overall response was complete response, partial response or progressive disease. In the multi-cohort phase II CheckMate 205 trial, trial patients received single-agent nivolumab. An independent review committee assessed best overall response by applying the 2007 International Working Group response criteria. Trial PBMCs were collected just before the start of nivolumab (C1D1) and during therapy at cycle 2 day 1 and cycle 4 day 1. Peripheral blood was collected in 8 mL Vacutainer Cell Preparation Tubes, from which PBMCs were isolated by centrifugation and then cryopreserved. Purified CD4+ and CD8+ fractions were prepared only for cases with an additional available PBMC sample. On LS columns in a quadroMACS separator, the magnetically labelled cells were depleted, and the flow-through was collected as the purified fraction.

The record originates from a study of PD-1 blockade in classical Hodgkin lymphoma (dated by TCRdb to about 2020). Study-wide context: Nivolumab dosing was 3 mg/kg intravenously every 2 weeks, continuing until either disease progression or unacceptable toxicity. The study used TCR beta sequencing and CyTOF to define a peripheral blood immune signature of response to PD-1 blockade in classical Hodgkin lymphoma. General conclusions and limits of the study: Lower diversity was observed in patients in whom nivolumab was started less than 1 year after ASCT, and these patients were excluded from later analyses so that confounding by immune reconstitution would be avoided. The study covered only a single clinical trial cohort, and the causes of the repertoire differences, possibly disease activity or prior therapy, were still not defined. Baseline TCR diversity was reported to be lower in newly diagnosed patients than in healthy donors and to be lower still in relapsed/refractory patients. A significant rise by C4D1 was seen in CD4+ but not CD8+ TCR diversity (p=0.0027 vs p=0.16), with the rise being most apparent in complete responders (p=0.02). Among trial patients, those achieving complete response had baseline diversity similar to that of newly diagnosed patients, while diversity was significantly lower in partial responders and progressors.

V lost 2 bases and J lost 3 bases; the stretch between them is 8 bases long. From cysteine to phenylalanine, the CDR3 is 14 amino acids long. Of the read, only the CDR3 DNA is kept; its 42 bases are in frame from base 1. According to the germline V gene, CDR1 reads MDHEN and CDR2 reads SYDVKM. This TCR was recovered from a human donor with classical Hodgkin lymphoma. The sample here was CD4+ T cells from blood, taken before the fourth cycle of nivolumab. The rearranged segments are TRBV28 and TRBJ1-3; matching of 5 bases hints at TRBD1 as the D gene. The sequenced DNA is TGTGCCAGCAGTTTACGGGGGTTTGGAAACACCATATATTTT. Translated, it reads CASSLRGFGNTIYF.